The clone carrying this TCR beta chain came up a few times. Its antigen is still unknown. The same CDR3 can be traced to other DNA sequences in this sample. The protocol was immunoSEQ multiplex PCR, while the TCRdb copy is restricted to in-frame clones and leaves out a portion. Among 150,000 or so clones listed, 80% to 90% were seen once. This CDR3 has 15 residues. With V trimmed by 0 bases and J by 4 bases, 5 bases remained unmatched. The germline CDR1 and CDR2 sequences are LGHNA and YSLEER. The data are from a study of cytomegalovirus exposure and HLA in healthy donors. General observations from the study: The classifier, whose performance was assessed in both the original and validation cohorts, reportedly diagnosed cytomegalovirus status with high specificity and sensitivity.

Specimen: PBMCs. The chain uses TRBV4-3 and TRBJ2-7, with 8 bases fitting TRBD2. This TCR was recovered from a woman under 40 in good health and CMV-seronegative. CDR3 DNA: TGCGCCAGCAGCCAAGAGTTGGCGGGGGGTTACGAGCAGTACTTC. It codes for CASSQELAGGYEQYF.